This is a list of T cell receptor beta chains from one sample in a study of blood T cell repertoires in COVID-19. Generated by immunoSEQ multiplex PCR, the TCRdb table keeps only in-frame clones and is missing some. The data show around 190,000 clones, with 75% to 90% seen just once and about 6.9% held by the top ten. Material: peripheral blood. These TCRs come from a man aged 60-69 years with acute or convalescent COVID-19. CDR3s include the opening cysteine and the closing phenylalanine or tryptophan. A D gene is named only where the DNA matches it firmly. Clone sizes are given selectively: once, few, many, or a class where the clone is expanded.

d_call	v_call	j_call	clone_size	cdr3_aa	cdr3_nt
NA	TRBV5-6	TRBJ2-3	NA	CASSLELAIWTDTQYF	TGTGCCAGCAGCTTGGAGCTAGCTATATGGACAGATACGCAGTATTTT
NA	TRBV27	TRBJ1-4	NA	CASRSHASTNEKLFF	TGTGCCAGCAGGAGTCATGCCTCAACTAATGAAAAACTGTTTTTT
TRBD2	TRBV30	TRBJ2-7	NA	CAWSVGGRAFYEQYF	TGTGCCTGGAGTGTTGGCGGGAGGGCCTTCTACGAGCAGTACTTC
NA	TRBV19	TRBJ1-1	NA	CASSIGGVMNTEAFF	TGTGCCAGTAGTATCGGGGGGGTCATGAACACTGAAGCTTTCTTT
TRBD1	TRBV7-3	TRBJ1-2	few	CASSNPTGVGYTF	TGTGCCAGCAGCAACCCGACAGGGGTTGGCTACACCTTC
TRBD1	TRBV5-4	TRBJ2-2	once	CASSLGGGGTGELFF	TGTGCCAGCAGCTTGGGAGGGGGCGGCACCGGGGAGCTGTTTTTT
TRBD1	TRBV28	TRBJ1-3	few	CASSFNDRGSTIYF	TGTGCCAGCAGTTTTAACGACAGGGGAAGCACCATATATTTT
NA	TRBV11-2	TRBJ1-2	NA	CASSPKAQGYGYTF	TGTGCCAGCAGCCCGAAAGCCCAGGGCTATGGCTACACCTTC
TRBD2	TRBV5-1	TRBJ2-1	NA	CASSLELTSGSEEQFF	TGCGCCAGCAGCTTGGAACTGACTAGCGGGAGCGAGGAGCAGTTCTTC
NA	TRBV5-1	TRBJ1-1	once	CASSRNRENTEAFF	TGCGCCAGCAGCAGGAACAGGGAGAACACTGAAGCTTTCTTT
TRBD2	TRBV9	TRBJ2-7	once	CASSVISGRGVEQYF	TGTGCCAGCAGCGTTATTAGCGGTCGGGGGGTAGAGCAGTACTTC
NA	TRBV15	TRBJ1-4	NA	CATSPNALLINEKLFF	TGTGCCACTTCGCCCAACGCCTTACTCATTAATGAAAAACTGTTTTTT
NA	TRBV15	TRBJ1-3	NA	CATSRGSGGNTIYF	TGTGCCACCAGCAGAGGATCAGGGGGAAACACCATATATTTT
TRBD2	TRBV7-6	TRBJ2-1	NA	CASSRMWGEGGPPNEQFF	TGTGCCAGCAGCCGAATGTGGGGGGAGGGAGGGCCCCCCAATGAGCAGTTCTTC
NA	TRBV6-1	TRBJ1-2	NA	CASSEASTPLYGYTF	TGTGCCAGCAGTGAAGCGTCGACTCCCCTCTATGGCTACACCTTC
TRBD2	TRBV10-2	TRBJ2-3	NA	CASGYSGGLSTDTQYF	TGCGCCAGCGGTTATAGCGGGGGGCTTAGCACAGATACGCAGTATTTT
NA	TRBV6-5	TRBJ1-6	NA	CASSYRNPNVGSPLHF	TGTGCCAGCAGTTACAGAAACCCCAATGTCGGGTCGCCCCTCCACTTT
NA	TRBV15	TRBJ1-1	NA	CATSRDRGSMNTEAFF	TGTGCCACCAGCAGAGATAGGGGGAGTATGAACACTGAAGCTTTCTTT
NA	TRBV12-2	TRBJ2-5	NA	CASRLASRTFGSLETQYF	TGTGCAAGTCGCTTAGCGTCACGAACGTTCGGGTCTCTGGAGACCCAGTACTTC
NA	TRBV30	TRBJ1-2	few	CAWSPGGGYTF	TGTGCCTGGAGCCCCGGGGGGGGCTACACCTTC
NA	TRBV28	TRBJ2-3	once	CATRQPTDTQYF	TGTGCCACTAGGCAACCCACAGATACGCAGTATTTT
TRBD1	TRBV11-2	TRBJ1-3	NA	CASSYYEGAPGNTIYF	TGTGCCAGCAGTTATTATGAGGGGGCGCCTGGAAACACCATATATTTT
NA	TRBV11-2	TRBJ2-1	NA	CASSLELGEQFF	TGTGCCAGCAGCTTAGAGCTCGGGGAGCAGTTCTTC
TRBD2	TRBV10-3	TRBJ2-1	NA	CAISVGGVWDEQFF	TGTGCCATCAGTGTGGGAGGGGTCTGGGATGAGCAGTTCTTC
NA	TRBV24-1	TRBJ1-5	NA	CATQGISNQPQHF	TGTGCCACCCAGGGGATTAGCAATCAGCCCCAGCATTTT
TRBD1	TRBV27	TRBJ2-7	NA	CASSTDRGNGEQYF	TGTGCCAGCAGTACCGACAGGGGTAATGGCGAGCAGTACTTC
NA	TRBV28	TRBJ1-2	few	CASSSQVNYGYTF	TGTGCCAGCAGTTCTCAGGTTAACTATGGCTACACCTTC